Listed here are 6 T cell receptor beta chains from one sample, sequenced in a study of beta chain features in type 1 diabetes. The study, taken as a whole, reports: People with Type 1 diabetes carried modestly yet significantly shorter TCRB CDR3s in all four CD4+ subsets.

For these TCRs, the target antigens are not known. What was sequenced were expressed TCRB transcripts, since all of the isolated RNA had been reverse transcribed. The data were produced by immunoSEQ multiplex PCR, yet TCRdb's version contains in-frame clones alone and is incomplete. The data contain 300,000 to 400,000 clones, roughly 13% of them singletons. The sequenced sample was naive CD4+ T cells from blood. These receptors were taken from a woman aged 18-29 years with type 1 diabetes.

This clone turned up a few times. The chain employs TRBV29-1 and TRBJ2-2, with TRBD1 as a possible D gene (5 bases). The CDR3 length is 14 residues. Germline V gives CDR1 SQVTM, CDR2 ANQGSEA. The V and J ends lost 4 bases and 7 bases respectively, with 16 bases between them. CDR3 sequence reads: CSVGTPQGNGELFF. The CDR3 DNA reads TGCAGCGTTGGGACCCCTCAGGGTAACGGGGAGCTGTTTTTT.

The chain has TRBV12-5 and TRBJ2-2; 8 bases fit TRBD1. Germline V gene lookup returns CDR1 LGHNT and CDR2 FRNRAP. The V segment lost 2 bases and the J segment 4 bases; nucleotides outside the gene matches: 9. The CDR3 consists of 17 residues. The CDR3 region is CASGLPGQGLGTGELFF. The CDR3 DNA reads TGTGCTAGTGGTTTGCCCGGACAGGGTTTGGGCACCGGGGAGCTGTTTTTT.

The chain employs TRBV7-8 and TRBJ1-5, with 9 bases identical to TRBD1. The CDR3 runs to 15 residues. V lost 6 bases, J lost 4 bases, and 7 bases stayed unmatched. The germline V gene has CDR1 SGHVS and CDR2 FQNEAQ. The CDR3: CASRSGQGENQPQHF. The CDR3 DNA is TGTGCCAGCAGATCGGGACAGGGTGAAAATCAGCCCCAGCATTTT.

In its sample, this clone was seen a few times. The genes are TRBV5-8 and TRBJ2-5, with TRBD2 identical over 10 bases. CDR3 length equals 16 residues. The V gene end was trimmed by 0 bases and the J gene end by 0 bases; junction bases not matched to a gene: 2. CDR1 SGHTS and CDR2 YDEGEE come from the germline V gene. DNA for the CDR3: TGTGCCAGCAGCTTGGGGCTAGCGGGGGACCAAGAGACCCAGTACTTC. It specifies CASSLGLAGDQETQYF.

V and J are TRBV5-1 and TRBJ1-1; D gene ambiguous. Trimming left V 4 bases short and J 5 bases short, with 9 bases between. Germline CDR1 and CDR2: SGHRS and YFSETQ. The CDR3 extends over 12 amino acids. CDR3 bases: TGCGCCAGCAGCGAAAGAGGGACTGAAGCTTTCTTT. This sequence encodes CASSERGTEAFF.

This clone was counted between two and nine times. CDR3 amino acids: CASGVRGSGGQPQHF. The CDR3 DNA sequence: TGTGCCAGCGGCGTTAGGGGGTCAGGGGGACAGCCCCAGCATTTT. The chain is built from TRBV7-2 and TRBJ1-5, with 7 bases fitting TRBD1. Germline V gene lookup returns CDR1 SGHTA and CDR2 FQGNSA. The CDR3 is 15 amino acids. V lost 8 bases, J lost 7 bases, and 14 bases stayed unmatched.